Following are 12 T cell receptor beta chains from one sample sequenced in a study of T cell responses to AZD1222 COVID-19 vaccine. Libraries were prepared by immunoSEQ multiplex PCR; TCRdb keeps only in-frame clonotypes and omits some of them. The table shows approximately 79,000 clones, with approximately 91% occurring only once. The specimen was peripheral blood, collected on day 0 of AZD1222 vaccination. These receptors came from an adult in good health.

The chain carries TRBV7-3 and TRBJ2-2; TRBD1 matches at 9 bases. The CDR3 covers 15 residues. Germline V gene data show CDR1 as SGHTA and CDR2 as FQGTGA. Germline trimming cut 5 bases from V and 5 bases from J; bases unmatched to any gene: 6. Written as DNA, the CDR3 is TGTGCCAGCAGCACCTCGACAGGGGGAACCGGGGAGCTGTTTTTT. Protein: CASSTSTGGTGELFF.

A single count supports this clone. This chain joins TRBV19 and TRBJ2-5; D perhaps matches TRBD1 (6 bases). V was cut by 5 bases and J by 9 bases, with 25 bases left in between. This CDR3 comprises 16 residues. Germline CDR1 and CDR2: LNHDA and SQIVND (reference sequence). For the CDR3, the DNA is TGTGCCAGTAGTCCATCTAAGCAGGGGCCCTCTCAGGCCCAGTACTTC. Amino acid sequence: CASSPSKQGPSQAQYF.

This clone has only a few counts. The CDR3 coding sequence is TGTGCCAGCAGCCCTGGACTAGCGGGGGGTGGAGATACGCAGTATTTT. Protein product: CASSPGLAGGGDTQYF. J is TRBJ2-3 and V is TRBV5-4; 14 bases map to TRBD2. V lost 4 bases and J lost 5; bases outside the gene matches: 6. The CDR3 has 16 residues. The germline gives CDR1 SGHNT, CDR2 YYREEE (reference sequence).

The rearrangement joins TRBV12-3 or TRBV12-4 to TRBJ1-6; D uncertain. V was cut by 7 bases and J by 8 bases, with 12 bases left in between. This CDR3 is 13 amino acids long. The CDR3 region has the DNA TGTGCCAGCAAAGGCGGAGGCGATTCACCCCTCCACTTT. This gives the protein CASKGGGDSPLHF.

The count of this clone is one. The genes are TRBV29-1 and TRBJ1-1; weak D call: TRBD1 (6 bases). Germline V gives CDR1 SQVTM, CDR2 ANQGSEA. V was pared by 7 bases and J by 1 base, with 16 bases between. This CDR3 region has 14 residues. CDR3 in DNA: TGCAGCGGTCGACTGACAGGAGCGAACACTGAAGCTTTCTTT. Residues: CSGRLTGANTEAFF.

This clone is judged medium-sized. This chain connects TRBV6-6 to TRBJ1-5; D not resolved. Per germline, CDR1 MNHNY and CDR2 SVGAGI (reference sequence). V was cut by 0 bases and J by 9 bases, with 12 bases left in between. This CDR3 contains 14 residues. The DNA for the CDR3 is TGTGCCAGCAGTTACTCGGCCGGTGTGGGGCCCCAGCATTTT. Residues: CASSYSAGVGPQHF.

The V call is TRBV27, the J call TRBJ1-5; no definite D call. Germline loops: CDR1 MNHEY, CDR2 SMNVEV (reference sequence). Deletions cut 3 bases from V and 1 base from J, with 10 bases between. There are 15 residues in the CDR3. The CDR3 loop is CASSFKAESNQPQHF. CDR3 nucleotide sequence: TGTGCCAGCAGTTTTAAGGCGGAAAGCAATCAGCCCCAGCATTTT.

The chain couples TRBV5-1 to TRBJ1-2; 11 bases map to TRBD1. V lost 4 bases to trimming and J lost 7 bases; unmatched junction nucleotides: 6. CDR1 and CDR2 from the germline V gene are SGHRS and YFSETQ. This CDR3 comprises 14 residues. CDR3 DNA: TGCGCCAGCAGCCTGGGACAGGGGGAAGGTGGCTACACCTTC. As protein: CASSLGQGEGGYTF. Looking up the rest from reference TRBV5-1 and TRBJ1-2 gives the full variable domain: KAGVTQTPRYLIKTRGQQVTLSCSPISGHRSVSWYQQTPGQGLQFLFEYFSETQRNKGNFPGRFSGRQFSNSRSEMNVSTLELGDSALYLCASSLGQGEGGYTFGSGTRLTVV.

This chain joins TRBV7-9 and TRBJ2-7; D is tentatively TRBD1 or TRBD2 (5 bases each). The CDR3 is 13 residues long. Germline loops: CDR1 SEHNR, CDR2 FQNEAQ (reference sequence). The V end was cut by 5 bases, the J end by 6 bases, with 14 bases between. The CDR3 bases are TGTGCCAGCAGCCCAAGGGGAGACGGCGAGCAGTACGTC. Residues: CASSPRGDGEQYV.

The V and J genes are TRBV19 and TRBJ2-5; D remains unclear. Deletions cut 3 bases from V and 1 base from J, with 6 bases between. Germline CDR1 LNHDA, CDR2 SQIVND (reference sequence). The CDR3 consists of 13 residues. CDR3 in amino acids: CASSIVVQETQYF. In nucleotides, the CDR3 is TGTGCCAGTAGTATTGTAGTCCAAGAGACCCAGTACTTC.

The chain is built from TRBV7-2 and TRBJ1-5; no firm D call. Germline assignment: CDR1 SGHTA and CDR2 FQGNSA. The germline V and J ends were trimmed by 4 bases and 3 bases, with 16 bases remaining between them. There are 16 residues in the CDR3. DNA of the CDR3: TGTGCCAGCAGCTACAGCGCCTCGGCGAACAATCAGCCCCAGCATTTT. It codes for CASSYSASANNQPQHF.

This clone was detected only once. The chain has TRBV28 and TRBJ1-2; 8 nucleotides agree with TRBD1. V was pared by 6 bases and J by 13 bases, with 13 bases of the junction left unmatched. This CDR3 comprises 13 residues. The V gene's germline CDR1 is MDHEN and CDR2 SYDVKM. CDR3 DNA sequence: TGTGCCAGCAGCGAGAGGACAGGGAGGAGGGCCACCTTC. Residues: CASSERTGRRATF.